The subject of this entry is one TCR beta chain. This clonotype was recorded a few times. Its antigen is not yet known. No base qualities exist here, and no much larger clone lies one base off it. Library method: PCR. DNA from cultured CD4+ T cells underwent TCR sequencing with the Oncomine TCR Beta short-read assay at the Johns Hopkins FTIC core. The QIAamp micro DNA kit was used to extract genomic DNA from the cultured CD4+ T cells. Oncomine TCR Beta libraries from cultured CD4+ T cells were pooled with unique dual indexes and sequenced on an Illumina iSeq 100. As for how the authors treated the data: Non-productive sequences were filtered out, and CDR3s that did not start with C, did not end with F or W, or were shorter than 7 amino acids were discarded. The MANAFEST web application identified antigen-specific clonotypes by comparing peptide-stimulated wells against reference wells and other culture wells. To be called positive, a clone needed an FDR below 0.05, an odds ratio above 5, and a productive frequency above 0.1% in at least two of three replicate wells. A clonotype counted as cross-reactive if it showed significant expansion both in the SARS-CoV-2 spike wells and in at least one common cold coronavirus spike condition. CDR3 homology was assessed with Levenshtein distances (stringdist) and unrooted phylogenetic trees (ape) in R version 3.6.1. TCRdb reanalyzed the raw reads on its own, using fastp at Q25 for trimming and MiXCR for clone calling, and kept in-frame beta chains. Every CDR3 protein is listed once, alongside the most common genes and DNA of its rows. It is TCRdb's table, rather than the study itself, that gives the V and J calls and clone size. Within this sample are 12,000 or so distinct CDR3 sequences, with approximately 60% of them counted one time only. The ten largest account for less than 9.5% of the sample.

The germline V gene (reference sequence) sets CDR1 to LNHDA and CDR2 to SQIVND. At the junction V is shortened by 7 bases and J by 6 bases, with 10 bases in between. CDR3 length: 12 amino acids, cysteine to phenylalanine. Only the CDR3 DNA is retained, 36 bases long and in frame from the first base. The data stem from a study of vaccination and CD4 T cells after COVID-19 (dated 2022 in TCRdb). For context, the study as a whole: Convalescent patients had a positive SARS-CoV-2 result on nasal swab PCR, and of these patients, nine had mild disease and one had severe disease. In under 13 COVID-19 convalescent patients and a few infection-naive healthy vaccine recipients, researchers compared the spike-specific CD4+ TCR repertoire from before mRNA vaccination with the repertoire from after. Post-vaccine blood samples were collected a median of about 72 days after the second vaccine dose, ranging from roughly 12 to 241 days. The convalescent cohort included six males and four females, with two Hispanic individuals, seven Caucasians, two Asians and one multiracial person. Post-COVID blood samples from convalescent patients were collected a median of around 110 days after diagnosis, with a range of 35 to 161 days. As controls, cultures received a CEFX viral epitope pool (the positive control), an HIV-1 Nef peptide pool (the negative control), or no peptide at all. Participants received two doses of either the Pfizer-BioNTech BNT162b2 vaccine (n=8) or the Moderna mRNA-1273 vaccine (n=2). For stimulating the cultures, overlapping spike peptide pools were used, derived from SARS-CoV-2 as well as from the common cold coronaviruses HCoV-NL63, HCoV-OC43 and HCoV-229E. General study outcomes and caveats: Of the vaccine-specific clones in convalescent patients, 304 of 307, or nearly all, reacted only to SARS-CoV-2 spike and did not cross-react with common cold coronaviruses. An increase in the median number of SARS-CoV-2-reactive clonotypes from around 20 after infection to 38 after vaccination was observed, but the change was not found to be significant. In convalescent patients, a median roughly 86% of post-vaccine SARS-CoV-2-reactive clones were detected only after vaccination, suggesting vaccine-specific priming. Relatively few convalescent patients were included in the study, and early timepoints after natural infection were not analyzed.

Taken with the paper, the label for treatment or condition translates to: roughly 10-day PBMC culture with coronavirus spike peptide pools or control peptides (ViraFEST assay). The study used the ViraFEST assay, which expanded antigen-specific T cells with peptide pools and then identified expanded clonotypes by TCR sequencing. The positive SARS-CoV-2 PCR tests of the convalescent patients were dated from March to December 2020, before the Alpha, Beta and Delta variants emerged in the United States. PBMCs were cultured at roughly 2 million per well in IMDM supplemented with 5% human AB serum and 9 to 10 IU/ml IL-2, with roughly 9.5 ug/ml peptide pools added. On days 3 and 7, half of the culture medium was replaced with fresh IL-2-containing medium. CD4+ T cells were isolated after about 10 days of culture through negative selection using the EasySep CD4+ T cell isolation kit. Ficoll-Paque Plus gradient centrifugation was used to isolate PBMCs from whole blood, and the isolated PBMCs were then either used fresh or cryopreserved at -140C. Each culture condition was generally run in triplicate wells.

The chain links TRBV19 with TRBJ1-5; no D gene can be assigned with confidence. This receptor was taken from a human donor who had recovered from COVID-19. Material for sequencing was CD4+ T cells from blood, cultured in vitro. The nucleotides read TGTGCCAGTATTGGCGTAGGTCAGCCCCAGCATTTT. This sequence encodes CASIGVGQPQHF. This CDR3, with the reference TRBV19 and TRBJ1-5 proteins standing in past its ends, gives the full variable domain DGGITQSPKYLFRKEGQNVTLSCEQNLNHDAMYWYRQDPGQGLRLIYYSQIVNDFQKGDIAEGYSVSREKKESFPLTVTSAQKNPTAFYLCASIGVGQPQHFGDGTRLSIL.